The clone carrying this T cell receptor beta chain has only a few counts. The antigen is unknown. Constant-segment-primed 5'RACE gave TCR alpha and TCR beta cDNA libraries with sample barcodes and UMIs. One entry per CDR3 protein, called by TCRdb with MiXCR from the 5' RACE reads. The table lists approximately 430,000 distinct CDR3 sequences, roughly a quarter of them singletons. The sample is drawn from a study of T-cell memory formation after mild COVID-19. Study information: TCR clusters mostly belonged to single donors. Findings of the study overall: Clones from the second wave (peaking day 37) had unconfirmed SARS-CoV-2 specificity. CD4+ contracting clones were mainly CM and EM; CD8+ ones, EMRA.

The V gene's germline CDR1 is KGHSH and CDR2 LQKENI. V was cut by 7 bases and J by 2 bases, with 14 bases left in between. The CDR3 length is 14 residues. The chain is built from TRBV18 and TRBJ1-1; a weak D match, TRBD1 (6 bases). The sequence was obtained from an adult woman who had mild COVID-19 (a few samples of this study predate the infection). Cell type and time point are not known. Material for sequencing was PBMCs or a T cell subset sorted from them (not recorded which). CDR3 protein: CASLPDRTNTEAFF. CDR3 bases: TGTGCCAGCTTACCGGACAGAACAAACACTGAAGCTTTCTTT.